This note documents a single TCR beta chain sequence. Its antigen is unknown. Primers for the PCR totalled 60 Vbeta and 13 Jbeta. The assay was immunoSEQ multiplex PCR, and TCRdb's table has in-frame clones only and misses some. Here the sample spans 170,000 or so clones, just over 75% being singletons. The data belong to a study of cytomegalovirus exposure and HLA in healthy donors. General study results and limits: It was reported in a later analysis that an Asian-associated ancestry cluster showed fewer N-insertions than the 666-donor mean. There were three CMV-associated chains whose specificity for CMV antigens was confirmed in vitro.

The CDR3 runs to 14 residues. Germline loops: CDR1 MGHDK, CDR2 SYGVNS. The V and J ends lost 5 bases and 4 bases, in that order; junction bases with no gene match: 7. V is TRBV25-1 and J is TRBJ1-1; 7 bases are shared with TRBD1. Sequencing was carried out using PBMCs. This TCR came from a woman aged 30 to 39 in good health and CMV-seropositive. The CDR3 sequence: CASSSGTAPTEAFF. The DNA for the CDR3 is TGTGCCAGCAGTTCAGGGACAGCCCCCACTGAAGCTTTCTTT.